The 20 T cell receptor beta chains below come from one sample, sequenced in a study of blood T cell repertoires in COVID-19. Sequenced by immunoSEQ multiplex PCR; TCRdb stores in-frame clones only, minus some. The sample lists roughly 200,000 clones; 87% were seen once. Sequenced input: peripheral blood. Source of these receptors: a young woman who had recovered from COVID-19.

This clone was observed once. The V and J genes are TRBV30 and TRBJ2-1; D is perhaps TRBD2 (5 bases). V lost 2 bases and J 0 bases, leaving 8 bases between the germline ends. This CDR3 region has 14 residues. The germline V gene encodes CDR1 GTSNPN and CDR2 SVGIG (reference sequence). This CDR3 reads CAWSPTSSYNEQFF. The DNA of the CDR3 is TGTGCCTGGAGTCCCACTAGCTCCTACAATGAGCAGTTCTTC.

The chain uses TRBV4-3 and TRBJ2-1; D is possibly TRBD1 (6 bases). Germline-derived CDR1 and CDR2 are LGHNA and YSLEER. The CDR3 has 17 amino acids. V was clipped by 0 bases and J by 9 bases, with 21 bases between them. The CDR3 here is CASSQDLNRALGGEQFF. The CDR3 nucleotides are TGCGCCAGCAGCCAAGATCTTAACAGGGCACTTGGCGGTGAGCAGTTCTTC.

J is TRBJ2-3 and V is TRBV13; 8 bases agree with TRBD2. There are 12 residues in the CDR3. Germline V lookup: CDR1 PRHDT, CDR2 FYEKMQ (reference sequence). J gave up 10 bases and V 0 bases, and 0 bases lay outside the gene matches. CDR3: CASSLGLAAQYF. CDR3 nucleotides: TGTGCCAGCAGCTTAGGACTAGCGGCGCAGTATTTT.

Written as DNA, the CDR3 is TGTGCGAGCGGAAGGGGAGGTGAGACCCAGTACTTC. It translates to CASGRGGETQYF. This sequence joins TRBV6-5 and TRBJ2-5; TRBD2 might be the D (6 bases). CDR3 size: 12 residues. CDR1 and CDR2 (germline): MNHEY, SVGAGI.

This chain links TRBV6-2 or TRBV6-3 with TRBJ2-3, with 8 bases fitting TRBD1. CDR1 is MNHEY, CDR2 SVGEGT, per germline. After removal of 6 bases from V and 3 bases from J, the junction contained 8 bases not matched to a gene. The CDR3 runs to 15 residues. CDR3 DNA: TGTGCCAGCAGCCCCCGGGACAGGTTAACAGATACGCAGTATTTT. It codes for CASSPRDRLTDTQYF.

The chain recombines TRBV3-1 (or the pseudogene TRBV3-2) with TRBJ2-5; no definite D call. CDR3 length: 15 residues. V lost 0 bases to trimming and J lost 1 base, with 9 bases between them. Germline CDR1 and CDR2: LGHDT and YNNKEL (reference sequence). In nucleotides, the CDR3 is TGTGCCAGCAGCCAAGAATTGCTAAGCCAAGAGACCCAGTACTTC. Protein: CASSQELLSQETQYF.

CDR3 sequence reads: CARTRELTTGAGNTIYF. Written as DNA, the CDR3 is TGTGCCAGAACTCGGGAACTTACGACAGGGGCTGGAAACACCATATATTTT. The chain links TRBV2 to TRBJ1-3, with TRBD1 matching 8 bases. Germline V gene sequence: CDR1 SNHLY, CDR2 FYNNEI. V was clipped by 9 bases and J by 2 bases; unmatched bases: 15. This CDR3 comprises 17 residues.

V gene TRBV19 combines with J gene TRBJ2-7; 7 bases match TRBD1. The CDR3 is made up of 14 amino acids. V was pared by 5 bases and J by 2 bases, with 6 bases of the junction left unmatched. Germline V lookup: CDR1 LNHDA, CDR2 SQIVND (reference sequence). This chain's CDR3 is CASSSTGRTYEQYF. CDR3 nucleotide sequence: TGTGCCAGTAGTTCGACAGGGAGAACCTACGAGCAGTACTTC.

V is TRBV3-1 (or the pseudogene TRBV3-2) and J is TRBJ2-7, with 9 bases matching TRBD2. CDR3 length: 16 amino acids. Per the germline V gene, CDR1 is LGHDT and CDR2 is YNNKEL (reference sequence). V was pared by 1 base and J by 2 bases, with 6 bases of the junction left unmatched. CDR3 DNA sequence: TGTGCCAGCAGCCAAGTTCCTAGCGGGGCCACCTACGAGCAGTACTTC. It codes for CASSQVPSGATYEQYF.

V usage is TRBV25-1 and J usage is TRBJ2-1; D call uncertain. Germline CDR1 and CDR2: MGHDK and SYGVNS. There are 16 residues in the CDR3. V dropped 2 bases and J dropped 2 bases, with 13 bases sitting between them. CDR3 region: CASSEPSRAAYNEQFF. DNA of the CDR3: TGTGCCAGCAGTGAACCGAGCCGAGCCGCCTACAATGAGCAGTTCTTC.

The chain recombines TRBV5-4 with TRBJ1-1, with D possibly matching TRBD1 (5 bases). The germline V and J ends were trimmed by 4 bases and 11 bases, with 27 bases remaining between them. This CDR3 is built from 16 residues. The germline V gene has CDR1 SGHNT and CDR2 YYREEE (reference sequence). The CDR3 protein is CASSHGGDVGQSRAFF. CDR3 in DNA: TGTGCCAGCAGCCACGGAGGGGATGTAGGGCAGTCTCGGGCTTTCTTT.

This chain uses TRBV7-9 with TRBJ1-1; the D gene is possibly TRBD1 (6 bases). Trimming took 3 bases from V and 11 from J, leaving 19 bases between them. The V gene's germline CDR1 is SEHNR and CDR2 FQNEAQ (reference sequence). This CDR3 has 14 residues. DNA of the CDR3: TGTGCCAGCAGCTTTAGACAGGAGGACGATCAGGCTTTCTTT. It encodes CASSFRQEDDQAFF. The full variable domain, completed using reference TRBV7-9 and TRBJ1-1, is DTGVSQNPRHKITKRGQNVTFRCDPISEHNRLYWYRQTLGQGPEFLTYFQNEAQLEKSRLLSDRFSAERPKGSFSTLEIQRTEQGDSAMYLCASSFRQEDDQAFFGQGTRLTVV.

The V gene is TRBV7-2, the J gene TRBJ2-7; 11 nucleotides match TRBD2. Germline loops: CDR1 SGHTA, CDR2 FQGNSA. Trimming cost V 5 bases and J 4 bases; bases outside gene matches: 4. CDR3 length equals 14 residues. CDR3 protein: CASSPGLADYEQYF. CDR3 in DNA: TGTGCCAGCAGCCCGGGACTAGCGGATTACGAGCAGTACTTC.

The chain couples TRBV6-4 to TRBJ2-2, with TRBD1 identical over 7 bases. Germline V gene sequence: CDR1 MRHNA, CDR2 SNTAGT. Unmatched junction bases numbered 2, after V lost 4 bases and J lost 3 bases. The CDR3 is made up of 14 amino acids. The CDR3 DNA sequence: TGTGCCAGCAGTGGGGACAGCCACACCGGGGAGCTGTTTTTT. Protein sequence: CASSGDSHTGELFF.

The chain links TRBV5-3 to TRBJ2-7; 9 positions match TRBD2. TRBV5-3 is placed among ORFs of uncertain function. V was pared by 5 bases and J by 4 bases, with 13 bases of the junction left unmatched. The CDR3 totals 16 residues. In nucleotides, the CDR3 is TGTGCCAGAAGGGCGGGGGGGACTAGCAGAGGATACGAGCAGTACTTC. Protein product: CARRAGGTSRGYEQYF.

On this clone: An end of the junction does not agree with germline; a read error may underlie this. Other DNA sequences in this sample translate to the same CDR3. CDR3 amino acids: CASTEGLAGSVAKTQYF. The CDR3 DNA follows: TGTGCTAGCACCGAGGGACTAGCGGGATCTGTCGCGAAGACCCAGTACTTC. This chain connects TRBV5-4 to TRBJ2-5; 13 bases align to TRBD2. Germline V lookup: CDR1 SGHNT, CDR2 YYREEE (reference sequence). The CDR3 has 17 residues.

The chain is built from TRBV4-3 and TRBJ2-7; D gene ambiguous. V was trimmed by 0 bases and J by 0 bases, leaving 9 bases between them. From germline, CDR1 is LGHNA and CDR2 YSLEER. The CDR3 is 15 residues long. The CDR3 here is CASSQDWSGSYEQYF. The DNA of the CDR3 is TGCGCCAGCAGCCAAGATTGGTCAGGCTCCTACGAGCAGTACTTC.

This clone was detected a few times. The chain joins TRBV25-1 to TRBJ2-7; TRBD2 aligns across 9 bases. Germline V lookup: CDR1 MGHDK, CDR2 SYGVNS. The V gene end was trimmed by 5 bases and the J gene end by 3 bases; junction bases not matched to a gene: 2. The CDR3 is made up of 13 amino acids. CDR3 bases: TGTGCCAGCAGTCGGCGGGAGGGCTACGAGCAGTACTTC. Encoded protein: CASSRREGYEQYF.

The CDR3 sequence: CATNTEGQGNTEAFF. CDR3 DNA: TGTGCCACCAACACCGAGGGACAGGGGAACACTGAAGCTTTCTTT. The chain recombines TRBV25-1 with TRBJ1-1, with 9 bases that match TRBD1. There are 15 residues in the CDR3. The junction had 10 bases not matched to a gene; V was cut back by 10 bases and J by 1 base. CDR1 MGHDK and CDR2 SYGVNS come from the germline V gene.

This clone was found a few times. The chain joins TRBV12-2 to TRBJ1-6; the DNA was not used to check the table's D call, TRBD1. TRBV12-2 is noted as a pseudogene. The CDR3 spans 16 residues. For the CDR3, the DNA is TGTGCAAAACCGGCGGCAGGGGGCGTGAATAATTCACCCCTCCACTTT. It translates to CAKPAAGGVNNSPLHF.